The rows below give T cell receptor beta chains drawn from one sample of a study of long-term antiretroviral therapy in people with HIV. Repertoires were generated with immunoSEQ multiplex PCR, while TCRdb's copy carries only in-frame clones and drops some. The top ten hold around 2% of the sample, which has around 38,000 clones, about 94% seen once. The specimen was unsorted PBMCs, collected 9.2 years after starting antiretroviral therapy. The receptors were sampled from a man aged 25 to 40 with HIV. CDR3s leave out the opening cysteine and the closing phenylalanine or tryptophan. Each record gives: V gene, J gene, CDR3 protein.

>TRBV7-8|TRBJ2-3
ASSFLAADTQY
>TRBV5-1|TRBJ1-5
ASSLGGMGNQPQH
>TRBV6-5|TRBJ1-2
ASSYSRTGYGYT
>TRBV2|TRBJ1-1
ASSGGTAHEAF
>TRBV5-1|TRBJ2-7
ASSLVSGTSYEQY
>TRBV6-5|TRBJ2-3
ASSPLAFRTDTQY
>TRBV11-3|TRBJ2-1
ASSLDFGTDNEQF
>TRBV6-6|TRBJ1-5
ATGTDNQPQH
>TRBV2|TRBJ2-3
ASSTRRDRGSGDTQY
>TRBV5-1|TRBJ1-2
ASSLGTTGVYDYT
>TRBV5-1|TRBJ2-3
ASSPRTGISTDTQY
>TRBV6-1|TRBJ1-3
ASSEDGGFGNTIY
>TRBV5-1|TRBJ2-7
ASKGSGQGLYEQY
>TRBV7-9|TRBJ1-3
ASSLTTFSGNTIY
>TRBV5-1|TRBJ2-1
ASSRGGTGGNEQF
>TRBV5-6|TRBJ1-1
ASRMQSTEAF
>TRBV12-5|TRBJ2-2
ASGDPTRAGELF
>TRBV15|TRBJ2-1
ATSRDLAGGRNEQF
>TRBV28|TRBJ2-7
ASSLRQGGDEQY
>TRBV11-2|TRBJ1-2
ASSSPSFYGYT
>TRBV5-6|TRBJ2-5
ASSLWDRETQY
>TRBV5-7|TRBJ2-5
ASSLLRGPQY
>TRBV2|TRBJ2-7
ASSSDSYEQY
>TRBV11-2|TRBJ2-2
ASQQYRTTGELF
>TRBV28|TRBJ1-2
ASSSPDSFYGYT
>TRBV5-1|TRBJ2-5
ASSLSVSVGYQETQY
>TRBV6-5|TRBJ1-2
ASSYGPTTANYGYT
>TRBV6-1|TRBJ2-7
ASSEASEYEQY
>TRBV7-8|TRBJ2-5
ASSLGPTTAVQETQY
>TRBV9|TRBJ1-1
ASSRDTNTEAF
>TRBV4-1|TRBJ1-1
ASSQAGAKNTEAF
>TRBV9|TRBJ1-1
ASSVAGARTEAF
>TRBV5-1|TRBJ1-1
ASSLVTANTEAF